These 21 T cell receptor beta chains came from one sample sequenced in a study of shared clonotypes between healthy human individuals. The repertoire was sequenced with immunoSEQ multiplex PCR; TCRdb's copy has only in-frame clones and lacks some. The sample has some 79,000 clones, roughly three fifths seen once. Input material: memory CD8+ T cells sorted from blood. This sample's subset: CD45RO+ cells pooled with CCR7-negative TemRA cells. Source of these receptors: a man in his thirties or forties in good health.

The chain employs TRBV14 and TRBJ2-7; perhaps TRBD2 as D (6 bases). Looked up from germline, CDR1 is SGHDN and CDR2 is FVKESK. The CDR3 extends over 14 amino acids. Between the trimmed V and J ends, which lost 4 bases and 2 bases, there was a span of 12 bases. CDR3 coding DNA: TGTGCCAGCAGCCGGGGTAGCGGAGCCTACGAGCAGTACTTC. Amino acid sequence: CASSRGSGAYEQYF.

The J gene is TRBJ1-2, the V gene TRBV19; no clear D gene. The V end was cut by 3 bases, the J end by 3 bases, with 35 bases between. There are 22 residues in the CDR3. Germline lookup yields CDR1 LNHDA and CDR2 SQIVND (reference sequence). The chain's CDR3 is CASSMSGKEPFRGPSRDYGYTF. CDR3 nucleotides: TGTGCCAGTAGTATGTCCGGGAAAGAGCCCTTCCGGGGTCCTTCGAGGGACTATGGCTACACCTTC.

This chain connects TRBV2 to TRBJ2-2, with 7 bases matching TRBD1. Germline lookup yields CDR1 SNHLY and CDR2 FYNNEI. V trimming: 6 bases; J trimming: 3 bases; junction bases outside the gene matches: 7. This CDR3 has 15 residues. The CDR3 sequence: CASRVDRVYTGELFF. DNA of the CDR3: TGTGCCAGCAGGGTAGACAGGGTTTACACCGGGGAGCTGTTTTTT.

This clone was found a few times. V gene TRBV10-3 combines with J gene TRBJ1-1, with D perhaps matching TRBD1 (5 bases). There are 14 residues in the CDR3. Germline V gives CDR1 ENHRY, CDR2 SYGVKD. Trimming left V 4 bases short and J 0 bases short, with 9 bases between. The CDR3 DNA sequence: TGTGCCATCAGTGTTGGGGCGTTGAACACTGAAGCTTTCTTT. Amino acid sequence: CAISVGALNTEAFF.

The chain combines TRBV29-1 with TRBJ2-7; 10 positions match TRBD2. The CDR3 loop spans 13 amino acids. Losses at the gene ends were 6 bases for V and 9 bases for J; bases not matched to a gene: 11. Germline CDR1 SQVTM, CDR2 ANQGSEA. CDR3 in DNA: TGCAGCGTCGCAAGCGGGAGGGCCGGATGGCAGTACTTC. This translates into CSVASGRAGWQYF.

The chain couples TRBV28 to TRBJ1-4, with D uncertain. In germline, CDR1 is MDHEN, CDR2 SYDVKM. Trimming cost V 5 bases and J 10 bases, with 17 bases left between them. This CDR3 comprises 14 residues. As DNA, the CDR3 is TGTGCCAGCAGTCCCCCTTTAACGTCGGGAAAACTGTTTTTT. It translates to CASSPPLTSGKLFF.

The chain is built from TRBV9 and TRBJ2-1; 10 nucleotides line up with TRBD2. The CDR3 has 18 residues. CDR1 is SGDLS and CDR2 is YYNGEE in the germline V gene. Trimming removed 2 bases from V and 6 bases from J; junction bases left unmatched: 14. The CDR3 protein is CASSVSLAGVFMANEQFF. CDR3 coding DNA: TGTGCCAGCAGCGTGTCTCTAGCGGGAGTCTTCATGGCCAATGAGCAGTTCTTC.

This clone was recorded many times. The rearrangement uses TRBV6-6 and TRBJ2-3, with TRBD2 identical over 8 bases. Per the germline V gene, CDR1 is MNHNY and CDR2 is SVGAGI (reference sequence). The CDR3 loop spans 15 amino acids. Trimming at V came to 0 bases and at J to 1 base, leaving 0 bases not matched to a gene. CDR3 residues: CASSYSREGTDTQYF. As DNA, the CDR3 is TGTGCCAGCAGTTACTCGCGGGAGGGCACAGATACGCAGTATTTT.

The V call is TRBV28, the J call TRBJ1-1; unclear D gene. Germline values: CDR1 MDHEN, CDR2 SYDVKM. The V and J ends lost 6 bases and 1 base respectively, with 9 bases between them. The CDR3 runs to 13 residues. The CDR3 here is CASSLRQNTEAFF. DNA of the CDR3: TGTGCCAGCAGCCTTCGACAGAACACTGAAGCTTTCTTT.

This clone turned up a few times. CDR3 DNA: TGTGCCAGCAGCGAAACTTACGAGCAGTACTTC. This encodes CASSETYEQYF. The chain recombines TRBV7-9 with TRBJ2-7; no clear D gene. Germline-derived CDR1 and CDR2 are SEHNR and FQNEAQ (reference sequence). V was pared by 5 bases and J by 4 bases, with 6 bases between. The CDR3 has 11 amino acids.

This chain links TRBV4-2 with TRBJ2-2; D ambiguous. The V and J ends lost 1 base and 6 bases respectively, with 18 bases between them. From germline, CDR1 is LGHNA and CDR2 YNFKEQ. There are 17 residues in the CDR3. CDR3 in amino acids: CASSQGNPTPRSGELFF. The CDR3 nucleotides read TGTGCCAGCAGCCAAGGGAACCCCACTCCGAGGTCCGGGGAGCTGTTTTTT.

CDR3 residues: CASSPTGGDYEQYF. The CDR3 bases are TGTGCCAGCAGCCCGACAGGGGGGGACTACGAGCAGTACTTC. The chain links TRBV9 to TRBJ2-7; 9 nucleotides match TRBD1. J lost 3 bases, V lost 4 bases, and 5 bases had no gene match. Per germline, CDR1 SGDLS and CDR2 YYNGEE. The CDR3 contains 14 residues.

The chain uses TRBV28 and TRBJ2-3, with D possibly called TRBD1 or TRBD2 (5 bases each). The CDR3 loop spans 14 amino acids. Germline V gene data show CDR1 as MDHEN and CDR2 as SYDVKM. V lost 5 bases and J lost 0, with 9 bases in between. In nucleotides, the CDR3 is TGTGCCAGCAGTGTGGGACCGAGCACAGATACGCAGTATTTT. Protein: CASSVGPSTDTQYF. The entire variable domain, with the rest obtained from reference TRBV28 and TRBJ2-3, is as follows: DVKVTQSSRYLVKRTGEKVFLECVQDMDHENMFWYRQDPGLGLRLIYFSYDVKMKEKGDIPEGYSVSREKKERFSLILESASTNQTSMYLCASSVGPSTDTQYFGPGTRLTVL.

The rearrangement joins TRBV25-1 to TRBJ2-2; tentative D call: TRBD1 (6 bases). Germline loops: CDR1 MGHDK, CDR2 SYGVNS. V dropped 1 base and J dropped 6 bases, with 18 bases sitting between them. The CDR3 sequence is 17 residues long. The CDR3 loop is CASSELARQAEAGELFF. CDR3 coding DNA: TGTGCCAGCAGTGAATTAGCGAGACAGGCGGAAGCCGGGGAGCTGTTTTTT.

The chain recombines TRBV6-1 with TRBJ2-1; 7 bases map to TRBD2. CDR3 length: 15 amino acids. V dropped 6 bases and J dropped 8; count of bases not matched to a gene: 13. Germline V CDR1 and CDR2: MNHNS, SASEGT. DNA for the CDR3: TGTGCCAGCAGATTTCTAGCGGACGGGGGAGATGAGCAGTTCTTC. Translation: CASRFLADGGDEQFF.

The gene calls are TRBV28 and TRBJ2-7; unclear D gene. Per germline, CDR1 MDHEN and CDR2 SYDVKM. The length of the CDR3 is 12 residues. Trimming shortened V by 8 bases and J by 0 bases, and 8 bases separated the two germline ends. The CDR3 nucleotides are TGTGCCAGCGGCTCAGACTCCTACGAGCAGTACTTC. It specifies CASGSDSYEQYF. The variable domain in full, completed from reference TRBV28 and TRBJ2-7, reads DVKVTQSSRYLVKRTGEKVFLECVQDMDHENMFWYRQDPGLGLRLIYFSYDVKMKEKGDIPEGYSVSREKKERFSLILESASTNQTSMYLCASGSDSYEQYFGPGTRLTVT.

The chain recombines TRBV19 with TRBJ1-1; D not resolved. The CDR3 is made up of 16 amino acids. With 6 bases removed from V and 1 base from J, the gap between germline ends came to 18 bases. Germline V gene data show CDR1 as LNHDA and CDR2 as SQIVND (reference sequence). CDR3 in DNA: TGTGCCAGTAGAACTAGACCGGACGGGCAGAACACTGAAGCTTTCTTT. As protein: CASRTRPDGQNTEAFF.

A remark on this clone: Given a far larger clone just one base away, this is likely a sequencing read error. The sample holds other DNA sequences that translate to the same CDR3. In nucleotides, the CDR3 is TGTGCCAGCAGCGCGGGACAGGGCGGTGAAAAACTGTTTTTT. It yields the protein CASSAGQGGEKLFF. The chain couples TRBV7-9 to TRBJ1-4; 9 positions agree with TRBD1. Germline V gene data show CDR1 as SEHNR and CDR2 as FQNEAQ (reference sequence). CDR3 length: 14 residues. Unmatched junction bases numbered 5, after V lost 5 bases and J lost 7 bases.

In its sample, this clone was seen a few times. The chain joins TRBV29-1 to TRBJ2-7, with a weak D call TRBD2 (7 bases). The CDR3 consists of 15 residues. Germline assignment: CDR1 SQVTM and CDR2 ANQGSEA. V was cut by 6 bases and J by 5 bases, with 23 bases left in between. In DNA form, the CDR3 reads TGCAGCGTCCCCGCGGTCGGGGGGCGGTCGAACGAGCAGTACTTC. As protein: CSVPAVGGRSNEQYF.

This chain uses TRBV28 with TRBJ1-2, with 9 bases matching TRBD1. V gave up 6 bases and J gave up 7 bases; unmatched junction bases: 18. The CDR3 covers 17 residues. CDR1 is MDHEN and CDR2 is SYDVKM in the germline V gene. CDR3 in amino acids: CASRLTGTGLSFRGYTF. DNA for the CDR3: TGTGCCAGCAGATTAACCGGGACAGGGCTTTCTTTCCGTGGCTACACCTTC.

CDR3 nucleotides: TGTGCCAGCAGCGTAGGGGGGAGTCCATCCTACGAGCAGTACTTC. Encoded protein: CASSVGGSPSYEQYF. The chain has TRBV9 and TRBJ2-7; D may match TRBD1 or TRBD2 (5 bases each). V lost 0 bases, J lost 1 base, and 11 bases lay in between. This CDR3 has 15 residues. Germline V lookup: CDR1 SGDLS, CDR2 YYNGEE.